This T cell receptor beta chain was sequenced during a study of cytomegalovirus exposure and HLA in healthy donors. Whole-study results and caveats: About 150 TCR beta chains were listed as cytomegalovirus-associated.

13 Jbeta primers and 60 Vbeta primers were used for the PCR. Assay: immunoSEQ multiplex PCR; the TCRdb copy retains only in-frame clones and omits some. The sample contains around 97,000 clones, roughly a tenth of which appear only once. This clone was seen a few times. Its antigen remains unidentified. The CDR3 sequence is 14 residues long. Unmatched junction bases numbered 3, after V lost 5 bases and J lost 2 bases. CDR1 and CDR2 from the germline V gene are SGHNT and YYREEE (reference sequence). Material: PBMCs. The rearrangement joins TRBV5-4 to TRBJ2-7, with 11 nucleotides matching TRBD2. This TCR derives from a man aged 50 to 60 in good health and CMV-seropositive. CDR3: CASRLAGEAYEQYF. The CDR3 coding sequence is TGTGCCAGCAGACTAGCGGGGGAGGCCTACGAGCAGTACTTC.